Below, 31 T cell receptor beta chains from the same sample are listed, as sequenced in a study of cytomegalovirus exposure and HLA in healthy donors. 60 Vbeta and 13 Jbeta primers were used in PCR. The protocol was immunoSEQ multiplex PCR, while the TCRdb copy is restricted to in-frame clones and leaves out a portion. The sample lists tens of thousands of clones, 60% to 80% seen once, with around 6.6% in the top ten. The sequenced material came from PBMCs. These receptors all stem from a woman between 25 and 40 years old in good health and CMV-seronegative.

This clone appeared a few times. This specimen includes other DNA sequences encoding the same CDR3. The V gene is TRBV10-1, the J gene TRBJ2-7; TRBD1 matches at 7 bases. The CDR3 has 13 residues. Per germline, CDR1 WNHNN and CDR2 SYGVQD (reference sequence). The V segment lost 3 bases and the J segment 1 base; nucleotides outside the gene matches: 0. The CDR3 here is CASSDRGSYEQYF. CDR3 sequence (DNA): TGCGCCAGCAGTGACAGGGGGTCCTACGAGCAGTACTTC.

The chain joins TRBV9 to TRBJ1-1, with D unresolved. CDR3 length: 14 residues. Germline CDR1 and CDR2: SGDLS and YYNGEE. V shed 0 bases and J shed 0 bases, with 6 bases lying between them. This CDR3 is CASSVALLNTEAFF. In DNA, the CDR3 is TGTGCCAGCAGCGTAGCACTTCTGAACACTGAAGCTTTCTTT.

The chain employs TRBV19 and TRBJ1-2; possibly TRBD1 for D (5 bases). Germline V gene lookup returns CDR1 LNHDA and CDR2 SQIVND (reference sequence). The CDR3 is made up of 13 amino acids. Between the trimmed V and J ends, which lost 7 bases and 5 bases, there was a span of 14 bases. This CDR3 is CASTAGRGYGYTF. The CDR3 DNA reads as TGTGCCAGTACCGCAGGGAGGGGATATGGCTACACCTTC.

In its sample, this clone was seen a few times. This chain connects TRBV10-3 to TRBJ1-4, with a tentative D call TRBD1 (5 bases). Trimming took off 3 bases at V and 15 bases at J, with 17 bases between the two ends. Germline V CDR1 and CDR2: ENHRY, SYGVKD. The CDR3 has 13 amino acids. The CDR3 spells CAISEGAKARVFF. CDR3 DNA: TGTGCCATCAGTGAAGGGGCGAAGGCCCGGGTGTTTTTT.

This chain links TRBV7-2 with TRBJ2-7; the D gene is possibly TRBD2 (6 bases). V dropped 3 bases and J dropped 0 bases, with 9 bases sitting between them. The CDR3 has 14 amino acids. Germline V CDR1 and CDR2: SGHTA, FQGNSA. The CDR3, as DNA: TGTGCCAGCAGCTTTGGGGGGTCCTCCTACGAGCAGTACTTC. It yields the protein CASSFGGSSYEQYF. The full variable domain, with the rest looked up from reference TRBV7-2 and TRBJ2-7, is GAGVSQSPSNKVTEKGKDVELRCDPISGHTALYWYRQSLGQGLEFLIYFQGNSAPDKSGLPSDRFSAERTGGSVSTLTIQRTQQEDSAVYLCASSFGGSSYEQYFGPGTRLTVT.

The chain links TRBV7-9 to TRBJ1-5, with D possibly TRBD1 on 6 matching bases. V was pared by 4 bases and J by 6 bases, with 13 bases between. The CDR3 contains 14 residues. CDR1 and CDR2 from the germline V gene are SEHNR and FQNEAQ (reference sequence). DNA for the CDR3: TGTGCCAGCAGCTCCACACAGGGAAGTCAGCCCCAGCATTTT. It yields the protein CASSSTQGSQPQHF.

This clone came up a few times. The chain has TRBV5-6 and TRBJ2-3, with 9 nucleotides matching TRBD2. The V and J ends lost 4 bases and 12 bases, in that order; junction bases with no gene match: 6. This CDR3 comprises 12 residues. From germline, CDR1 is SGHDT and CDR2 YYEEEE. The DNA for the CDR3 is TGTGCCAGCAGCGGGGGACTAGCTCTTCAGTATTTT. Protein product: CASSGGLALQYF. The full variable domain, completed using reference TRBV5-6 and TRBJ2-3, is DAGVTQSPTHLIKTRGQQVTLRCSPKSGHDTVSWYQQALGQGPQFIFQYYEEEERQRGNFPDRFSGHQFPNYSSELNVNALLLGDSALYLCASSGGLALQYFGPGTRLTVL.

This chain joins TRBV6-1 and TRBJ2-7; possible D gene TRBD2, 6 bases. CDR3 size: 14 residues. Trimming took off 7 bases at V and 3 bases at J, with 16 bases between the two ends. Germline values: CDR1 MNHNS, CDR2 SASEGT. The CDR3 coding sequence is TGTGCCAGCAATCCGGGACGGACTATCTACGAGCAGTACTTC. Residues: CASNPGRTIYEQYF.

The rearrangement uses TRBV28 and TRBJ1-5; the D gene is possibly TRBD1 (5 bases). The CDR3 loop spans 14 amino acids. Trimming removed 6 bases at V and 7 bases at J, with 16 bases between. Germline CDR1 is MDHEN and CDR2 is SYDVKM. The CDR3 coding sequence is TGTGCCAGCAGGCCGGGGGTCACGGGACAGCCCCAGCATTTT. Its protein product is CASRPGVTGQPQHF.

V and J are TRBV30 and TRBJ1-1; D gene unclear. Trimming took 4 bases from V and 4 from J, leaving 16 bases between them. The CDR3 has 14 residues. Germline CDR1 reads GTSNPN; CDR2 reads SVGIG (reference sequence). CDR3 coding DNA: TGTGCCTGGAACAAAGACGGGTTTGGCACTGAAGCTTTCTTT. This gives the protein CAWNKDGFGTEAFF.

V is TRBV28 and J is TRBJ1-3, with TRBD1 identical over 7 bases. The CDR3 totals 16 residues. Germline V gene sequence: CDR1 MDHEN, CDR2 SYDVKM. The J segment lost 6 bases and the V segment lost 5 bases, leaving 13 bases of the junction unmatched. CDR3 residues: CASSPRDSRVVNTIYF. CDR3 nucleotide sequence: TGTGCCAGCAGTCCCCGGGACAGTAGAGTGGTAAACACCATATATTTT.

The CDR3 DNA reads TGCGCCAGCAGCCAAGGTCAGACAGGGAGCTCCTACAATGAGCAGTTCTTC. The encoded protein is CASSQGQTGSSYNEQFF. The chain combines TRBV4-1 with TRBJ2-1, with TRBD1 matching 7 bases. After removal of 1 base from V and 0 bases from J, the junction contained 6 bases not matched to a gene. The CDR3 has 17 residues. Germline V gives CDR1 MGHRA, CDR2 YSYEKL.

The chain joins TRBV6-1 to TRBJ2-4; 7 bases line up with TRBD2. Trimming at V came to 7 bases and at J to 0 bases, leaving 6 bases not matched to a gene. Germline CDR1 MNHNS, CDR2 SASEGT. The CDR3 runs to 15 residues. In nucleotides, the CDR3 is TGTGCCAGCACCCCTGGGGGGGGAGCCAAAAACATTCAGTACTTC. Protein product: CASTPGGGAKNIQYF.

The table lists this clone with a few counts. The rearrangement joins TRBV7-9 to TRBJ1-5; the D gene is possibly TRBD1 (5 bases). The CDR3 has 13 residues. Per the germline V gene, CDR1 is SEHNR and CDR2 is FQNEAQ (reference sequence). Trimming cost V 11 bases and J 0 bases, with 11 bases left between them. Here the CDR3 reads CAGAENSNQPQHF. The DNA of the CDR3 is TGTGCCGGGGCAGAGAATAGCAATCAGCCCCAGCATTTT.

The chain uses TRBV5-1 and TRBJ1-2; 7 bases align to TRBD1. This CDR3 region has 13 residues. Trimming removed 1 base from V and 8 bases from J; junction bases left unmatched: 5. Germline-derived CDR1 and CDR2 are SGHRS and YFSETQ. CDR3 amino acids: CASSLIGGNGYTF. As DNA, the CDR3 is TGCGCCAGCAGCTTGATAGGGGGCAACGGCTACACCTTC. The full variable domain, in which reference TRBV5-1 and TRBJ1-2 provide the parts outside the CDR3, is KAGVTQTPRYLIKTRGQQVTLSCSPISGHRSVSWYQQTPGQGLQFLFEYFSETQRNKGNFPGRFSGRQFSNSRSEMNVSTLELGDSALYLCASSLIGGNGYTFGSGTRLTVV.

The sample holds a few counts of this clone. The chain couples TRBV4-2 to TRBJ1-2; D is undetermined. V was clipped by 1 base and J by 7 bases, with 10 bases between them. CDR1 is LGHNA, CDR2 YNFKEQ, per germline. The CDR3 is 13 residues long. DNA for the CDR3: TGTGCCAGCAGCCAAGCGGCCTACAGTGGCTACACCTTC. This gives the protein CASSQAAYSGYTF.

The V gene is TRBV2, the J gene TRBJ1-5; D unresolved. The CDR3 consists of 13 residues. Per the germline V gene, CDR1 is SNHLY and CDR2 is FYNNEI. V was trimmed by 6 bases and J by 6 bases, leaving 12 bases between them. CDR3 nucleotide sequence: TGTGCCAGCAGGAACGACGAGGGTCAGCCCCAGCATTTT. As protein: CASRNDEGQPQHF.

The V call is TRBV29-1, the J call TRBJ2-3; a weak D match, TRBD1 (5 bases). The CDR3 spans 14 residues. Per the germline V gene, CDR1 is SQVTM and CDR2 is ANQGSEA. With 4 bases removed from V and 2 bases from J, the gap between germline ends came to 13 bases. DNA for the CDR3: TGCAGCGTTGCCCCAAGGGGTTCCACAGATACGCAGTATTTT. It encodes CSVAPRGSTDTQYF.

The rearrangement uses TRBV6-1 and TRBJ2-2, with TRBD1 matching over 7 bases. Per germline, CDR1 MNHNS and CDR2 SASEGT. The trim removed 5 bases at V and 6 bases at J, leaving 6 bases unmatched. The CDR3 length is 14 residues. The DNA for the CDR3 is TGTGCCAGCAGTTCCGGGACAGAAGCCGGGGAGCTGTTTTTT. Its translation: CASSSGTEAGELFF.

This chain joins TRBV5-1 and TRBJ2-7; weak D call: TRBD2 (5 bases). Germline CDR1 SGHRS, CDR2 YFSETQ. CDR3 length: 16 residues. V dropped 0 bases and J dropped 2 bases, with 15 bases sitting between them. CDR3 sequence: CASSLAPPDSPYEQYF. CDR3 DNA: TGCGCCAGCAGCTTGGCCCCCCCGGACTCCCCCTACGAGCAGTACTTC.

This clone came up a few times. The chain links TRBV19 to TRBJ1-1; 8 bases are a match to TRBD1. This CDR3 comprises 13 residues. CDR1 is LNHDA and CDR2 is SQIVND in the germline V gene (reference sequence). Trimming cost V 6 bases and J 4 bases; bases outside gene matches: 4. The CDR3 region is CASRLTGGTEAFF. CDR3 DNA: TGTGCCAGTAGGCTTACAGGGGGCACTGAAGCTTTCTTT.

Written as DNA, the CDR3 is TGTGCCAGTGTTAGCGGTCGGACAGATACGCAGTATTTT. The encoded protein is CASVSGRTDTQYF. The gene calls are TRBV7-2 and TRBJ2-3; D might be TRBD2 (6 bases). The CDR3 consists of 13 residues. Trimming cost V 9 bases and J 3 bases, with 13 bases left between them. Germline lookup yields CDR1 SGHTA and CDR2 FQGNSA.

The chain is built from TRBV5-1 and TRBJ2-2, with TRBD1 matching over 11 bases. The CDR3 loop spans 16 amino acids. V was clipped by 2 bases and J by 3 bases; unmatched bases: 3. Germline lookup yields CDR1 SGHRS and CDR2 YFSETQ. CDR3 sequence (DNA): TGCGCCAGCAGCTTACAGGACAGGGGGCACACCGGGGAGCTGTTTTTT. Amino acid sequence: CASSLQDRGHTGELFF.

The chain has TRBV12-5 and TRBJ2-7; TRBD2 aligns across 13 bases. Germline CDR1 reads LGHNT; CDR2 reads FRNRAP. This CDR3 is built from 14 residues. J was trimmed by 1 base and V by 7 bases; bases with no gene match: 1. The CDR3 reads CASAGLAGSYEQYF. The CDR3 DNA is TGTGCTAGTGCGGGACTAGCGGGGTCCTACGAGCAGTACTTC.

DNA for the CDR3: TGCAGCGTTTACGGGACAGGGGGGATAGATACGCAGTATTTT. This sequence encodes CSVYGTGGIDTQYF. The J gene is TRBJ2-3, the V gene TRBV29-1; TRBD1 matches 11 bases. The CDR3 sequence is 14 residues long. CDR1 and CDR2 (germline): SQVTM, ANQGSEA. Trimming removed 5 bases from V and 5 bases from J; junction bases left unmatched: 6.

This clone was observed a handful of times. The J gene is TRBJ2-2, the V gene TRBV4-3, with D possibly being TRBD2 (6 bases). The V and J ends lost 6 bases and 7 bases respectively, with 15 bases between them. CDR1 is LGHNA and CDR2 is YSLEER in the germline V gene. The CDR3 runs 14 residues. CDR3 amino acids: CASRLGGSGGELFF. CDR3 sequence (DNA): TGCGCCAGCAGATTGGGAGGATCGGGCGGGGAGCTGTTTTTT.

The chain has TRBV2 and TRBJ2-7; 8 bases are shared with TRBD2. There are 15 residues in the CDR3. V lost 10 bases to trimming and J lost 0 bases; unmatched junction nucleotides: 11. Germline CDR1 and CDR2: SNHLY and FYNNEI. In nucleotides, the CDR3 is TGTGCCACCCAAAGACTAGCGCAGGGCTCCTACGAGCAGTACTTC. Residues: CATQRLAQGSYEQYF.

As DNA, the CDR3 is TGTGCCAGCAGTCGGGGAGTCTACGAGCAGTACTTC. Protein: CASSRGVYEQYF. The chain uses TRBV11-2 and TRBJ2-7, with D perhaps matching TRBD2 (5 bases). Deletions cut 6 bases from V and 3 bases from J, with 9 bases between. The CDR3 has 12 residues. Germline CDR1 is SGHAT and CDR2 is FQNNGV.

The chain uses TRBV5-1 and TRBJ1-1; D remains ambiguous. The CDR3 contains 11 residues. V lost 4 bases to trimming and J lost 5 bases, with 6 bases between them. Germline assignment: CDR1 SGHRS and CDR2 YFSETQ. CDR3 in amino acids: CASSGGTEAFF. The DNA for the CDR3 is TGCGCCAGCAGCGGAGGGACTGAAGCTTTCTTT.

V is TRBV19 and J is TRBJ1-2, with D uncertain. V was clipped by 9 bases and J by 4 bases, with 15 bases between them. This CDR3 has 13 residues. CDR1 is LNHDA and CDR2 is SQIVND in the germline V gene (reference sequence). The CDR3 coding sequence is TGTGCCAGCTCGGGTTCCATTGTCTATGGCTACACCTTC. This codes for CASSGSIVYGYTF.

This clone occurred once. Other DNA sequences within the sample encode an identical CDR3. The CDR3 spells CASSATSGSYNEQFF. CDR3 DNA: TGTGCCAGCAGCGCGACTAGCGGGAGTTATAATGAGCAGTTCTTC. The chain employs TRBV9 and TRBJ2-1, with TRBD2 identical over 12 bases. CDR1 SGDLS and CDR2 YYNGEE come from the germline V gene. V was clipped by 3 bases and J by 7 bases; unmatched bases: 5. The CDR3 spans 15 residues.